This T cell receptor (beta chain) stems from a study of T-cell reconstitution after alpha-beta-depleted transplantation in children. This clonotype has only a few counts. Its antigen is undetermined. Study-level findings and limits: Several hundred expanded graft clones reportedly gave rise to the alpha-beta T cells present about two months after transplant.

The TCRbeta library incorporated unique molecular identifiers. TCRdb re-called the PCR reads through MiXCR, storing one row per CDR3 protein. The data hold a few hundred thousand distinct CDR3 sequences, with about a quarter observed a single time. V was trimmed by 5 bases and J by 2 bases, leaving 9 bases between them. The CDR3 covers 13 residues. Germline CDR1 SGHRS, CDR2 YFSETQ. The V gene is TRBV5-1, the J gene TRBJ2-3; D remains ambiguous. This receptor was obtained from a boy in the first two years of life with Wiskott-Aldrich syndrome, due to receive a stem cell transplant. This sample comprised PBMCs, obtained before TCRalphabeta/CD19-depleted stem cell transplant. The chain's CDR3 is CASRRVHTDTQYF. In nucleotides, the CDR3 is TGCGCCAGCAGGCGCGTGCACACAGATACGCAGTATTTT. Full variable domain (outside the CDR3, taken from reference TRBV5-1 and TRBJ2-3): KAGVTQTPRYLIKTRGQQVTLSCSPISGHRSVSWYQQTPGQGLQFLFEYFSETQRNKGNFPGRFSGRQFSNSRSEMNVSTLELGDSALYLCASRRVHTDTQYFGPGTRLTVL.